These 2 T cell receptor beta chains share one sample of origin, sequenced in a study of T cells in Graves' hyperthyroidism and ophthalmopathy (dated 2019 in TCRdb). Receptor amplification or capture employed multiplex PCR. Data came from an Illumina HiSeq 2000. Amplification of TCR beta CDR3 regions was carried out from RNA transcripts. For the first round of RT-PCR on the TCR CDR3, the HTBI primer set was used together with the Qiagen OneStep RT-PCR kit. Using fastp at Q25 and MiXCR, TCRdb reprocessed the public reads and kept productive beta chains. For every CDR3 protein sequence, its rows merge into one entry that carries the most common genes and DNA. For this sample there are 490,000 or so distinct CDR3 sequences; just under 20% appear just once. Over 45% of the sample is taken by the ten largest. The specimen sequenced was blood. Source of these receptors: a man aged 40-55 years with Graves' ophthalmopathy.

This clonotype was seen at least ten times. The genes are TRBV28 and TRBJ2-7; 9 bases map to TRBD1. V was clipped by 6 bases and J by 4 bases; unmatched bases: 7. The CDR3 length is 14 residues. Germline V gene lookup returns CDR1 MDHEN and CDR2 SYDVKM. In DNA, the CDR3 is TGTGCCAGCAGCACAGGGGGCTTTAGTTACGAGCAGTACTTC. It specifies CASSTGGFSYEQYF.

V is TRBV28 and J is TRBJ1-6, with 7 bases matching TRBD1. There are 15 residues in the CDR3. V dropped 3 bases and J dropped 10; count of bases not matched to a gene: 9. The V gene's germline CDR1 is MDHEN and CDR2 SYDVKM. In nucleotides, the CDR3 is TGTGCCAGCAGTTTCCCGACAGGGATCGGGTCACCCCTCCACTTT. Protein sequence: CASSFPTGIGSPLHF.